This T cell receptor (beta chain) was recovered during a study of tumor-infiltrating lymphocytes in localized non-small cell lung cancer. About the research overall: Patients included smokers and never-smokers with various histologies, some sampled after neoadjuvant chemotherapy. Tumor tissue and non-adjacent uninvolved lung came from each patient. Points from the study as a whole: Higher tumor T cell infiltration than in uninvolved lung was supported by TCRbeta sequencing. Immunotypes IM1 and IM2 had similar TCR-derived T-cell fractions.

CDR1 and CDR2 (germline): SGHNT, YYREEE (reference sequence). This CDR3 comprises 15 residues. The germline V and J ends were trimmed by 1 base and 0 bases, with 11 bases remaining between them. A remark on this clone: Its cognate antigen is unknown.

Sequencing was performed with immunoSEQ multiplex PCR; in TCRdb, only in-frame clones are kept and a portion is missing. The table lists 15,000 or so clones, 70% to 90% of them singletons, with roughly 3.7% in the top ten. The receptor was isolated from a human donor with non-small cell lung cancer. The chain couples TRBV5-4 to TRBJ2-7, with D possibly being TRBD1 or TRBD2 (5 bases each). The sample taken for sequencing was uninvolved lung tissue not adjacent to the tumor. The CDR3 here is CASSLQGGPSYEQYF. The CDR3 nucleotides read TGTGCCAGCAGCTTGCAGGGCGGGCCCTCCTACGAGCAGTACTTC.